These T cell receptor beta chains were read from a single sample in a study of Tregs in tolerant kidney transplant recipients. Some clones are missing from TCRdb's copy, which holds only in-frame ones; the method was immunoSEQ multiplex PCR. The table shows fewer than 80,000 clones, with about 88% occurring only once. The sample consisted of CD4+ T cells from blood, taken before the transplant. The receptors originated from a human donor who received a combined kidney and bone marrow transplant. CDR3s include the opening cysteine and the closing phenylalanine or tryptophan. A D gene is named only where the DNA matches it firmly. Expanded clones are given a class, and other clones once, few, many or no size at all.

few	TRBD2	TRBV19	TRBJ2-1	CASSPGDSGDNEQFF	TGTGCCAGTAGTCCCGGGGATAGCGGGGACAATGAGCAGTTCTTC
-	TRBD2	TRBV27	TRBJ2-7	CASSLSIRGGRVYEQYF	TGTGCCAGCAGTTTATCGATTCGCGGCGGGAGGGTCTACGAGCAGTACTTC
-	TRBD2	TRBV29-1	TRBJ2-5	CSVDGGRQETQYF	TGCAGCGTTGACGGGGGGAGACAAGAGACCCAGTACTTC
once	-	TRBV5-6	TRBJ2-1	CASSSSSFSSYNEQFF	TGTGCCAGCAGCTCGTCTAGCTTCAGCTCCTACAATGAGCAGTTCTTC
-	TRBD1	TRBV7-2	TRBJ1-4	CASSSETGGANEKLFF	TGTGCCAGCAGCTCCGAAACAGGGGGGGCAAATGAAAAACTGTTTTTT
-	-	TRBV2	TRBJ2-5	CASSEEGIGQETQYF	TGTGCCAGCAGTGAAGAAGGTATCGGGCAAGAGACCCAGTACTTC
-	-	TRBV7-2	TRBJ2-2	CASKEATANTGELFF	TGTGCCAGCAAGGAGGCGACTGCGAACACCGGGGAGCTGTTTTTT
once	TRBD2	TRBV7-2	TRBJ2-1	CASSLAPGTSDEQFF	TGTGCCAGCAGCTTAGCCCCTGGAACTAGCGATGAGCAGTTCTTC
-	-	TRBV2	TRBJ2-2	CASNRPANTGELFF	TGTGCCAGCAACAGGCCCGCGAACACCGGGGAGCTGTTTTTT
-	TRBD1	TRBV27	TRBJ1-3	CASSLQGAPGNTIYF	TGTGCCAGCAGTTTACAGGGGGCGCCTGGAAACACCATATATTTT
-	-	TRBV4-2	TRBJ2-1	CASSQAADSYNEQFF	TGTGCCAGCAGCCAAGCAGCGGACTCCTACAATGAGCAGTTCTTC
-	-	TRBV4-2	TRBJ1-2	CASSQVEYGYTF	TGTGCCAGCAGCCAAGTTGAGTATGGCTACACCTTC
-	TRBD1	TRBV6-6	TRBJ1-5	CASLRGDSNQPQHF	TGTGCCAGCCTCAGGGGGGATAGCAATCAGCCCCAGCATTTT